The 3 T cell receptor beta chains reported below all come from one sample, sequenced in a study of PD-1 and CTLA-4 blockade in melanoma. The data were produced by immunoSEQ multiplex PCR, yet TCRdb's version contains in-frame clones alone and is incomplete. The repertoire includes roughly 16,000 clones, 60% to 75% of them detected once, and 16% sits in the top ten. The sample was CD8+ T cells from peripheral blood, taken before anti-PD-1 treatment. These receptors were obtained from a human donor with melanoma.

The chain employs TRBV10-1 and TRBJ2-1; tentative D call: TRBD1 (5 bases). Trimming removed 3 bases at V and 8 bases at J, with 11 bases between. The length of the CDR3 is 13 residues. Germline V CDR1 and CDR2: WNHNN, SYGVQD (reference sequence). The CDR3 region has the DNA TGCGCCAGCAGTGAAAACAGGTACTATGAGCAGTTCTTC. It is translated as CASSENRYYEQFF.

The chain is built from TRBV6-4 and TRBJ2-1; 11 bases agree with TRBD2. CDR3 length: 15 residues. Germline lookup yields CDR1 MRHNA and CDR2 SNTAGT. Trimming removed 7 bases from V and 8 bases from J; junction bases left unmatched: 10. CDR3 residues: CASMRLAGSFDEQFF. CDR3 in DNA: TGTGCCAGCATGAGACTAGCGGGAAGCTTTGATGAGCAGTTCTTC.

The V and J genes are TRBV15 and TRBJ2-7, with D perhaps matching TRBD2 (6 bases). Germline CDR1 reads LNHNV; CDR2 reads YYDKDF (reference sequence). Trimming took off 6 bases at V and 6 bases at J, with 21 bases between the two ends. The CDR3 is made up of 15 amino acids. CDR3 coding DNA: TGTGCCACCAGAGAAGAGATGGCGGGAAGGGGCGAGCAGTACTTC. It specifies CATREEMAGRGEQYF.